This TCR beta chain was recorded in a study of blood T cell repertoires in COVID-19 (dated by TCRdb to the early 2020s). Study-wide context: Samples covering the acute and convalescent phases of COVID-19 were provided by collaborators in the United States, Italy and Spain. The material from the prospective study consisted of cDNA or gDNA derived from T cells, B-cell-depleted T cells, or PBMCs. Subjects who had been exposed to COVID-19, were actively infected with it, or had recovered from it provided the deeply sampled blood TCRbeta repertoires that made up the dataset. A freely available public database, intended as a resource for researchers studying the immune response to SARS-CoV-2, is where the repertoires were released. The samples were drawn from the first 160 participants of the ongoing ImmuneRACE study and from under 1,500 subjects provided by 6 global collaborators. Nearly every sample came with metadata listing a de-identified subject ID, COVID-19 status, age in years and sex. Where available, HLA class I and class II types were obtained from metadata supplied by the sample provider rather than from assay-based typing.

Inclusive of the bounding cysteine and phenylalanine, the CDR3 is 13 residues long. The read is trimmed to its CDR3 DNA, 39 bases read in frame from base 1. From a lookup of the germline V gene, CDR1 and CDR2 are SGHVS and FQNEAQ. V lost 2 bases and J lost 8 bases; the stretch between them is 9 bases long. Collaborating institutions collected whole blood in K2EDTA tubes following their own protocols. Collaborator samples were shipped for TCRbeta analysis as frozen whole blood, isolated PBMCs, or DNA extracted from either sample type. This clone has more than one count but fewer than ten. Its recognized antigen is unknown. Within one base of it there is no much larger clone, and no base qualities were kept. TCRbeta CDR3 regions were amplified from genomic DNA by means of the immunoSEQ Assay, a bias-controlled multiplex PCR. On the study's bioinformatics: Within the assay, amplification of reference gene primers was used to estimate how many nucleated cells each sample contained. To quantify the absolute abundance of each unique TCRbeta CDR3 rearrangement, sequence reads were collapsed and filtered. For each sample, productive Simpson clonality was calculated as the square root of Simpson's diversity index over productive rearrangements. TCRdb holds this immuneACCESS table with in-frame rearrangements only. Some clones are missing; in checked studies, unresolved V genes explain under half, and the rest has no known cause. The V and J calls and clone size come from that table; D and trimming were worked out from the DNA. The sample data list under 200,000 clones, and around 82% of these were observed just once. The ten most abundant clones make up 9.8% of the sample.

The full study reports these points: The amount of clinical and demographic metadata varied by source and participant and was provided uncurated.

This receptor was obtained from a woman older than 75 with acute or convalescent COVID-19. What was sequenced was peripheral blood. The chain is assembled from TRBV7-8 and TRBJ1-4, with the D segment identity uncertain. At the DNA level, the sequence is TGTGCCAGCAGCTTAAACGTCAGGGAAAAACTGTTTTTT. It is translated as CASSLNVREKLFF.